The 7 T cell receptor beta chains below come from one sample, sequenced in a study of shared clonotypes between healthy human individuals. Some clones are missing from TCRdb's copy, which holds only in-frame ones; the method was immunoSEQ multiplex PCR. Of about 2.1 million clones listed, around 93% are singletons. CD45RO-negative, CCR7-positively selected cells formed the naive CD8 fraction, excluding terminally differentiated effector memory CD45RA+ cells. The source material was naive CD8+ T cells from PBMCs. The receptors derive from a man between 18 and 29 years old in good health. Some clones in this sample may be carry-over from other donors' samples.

The chain joins TRBV4-3 to TRBJ2-2; D is possibly TRBD2 (5 bases). Germline V gene lookup returns CDR1 LGHNA and CDR2 YSLEER. Trimming stripped 4 bases from V and 0 bases from J, with 18 bases between. The CDR3 runs 18 residues. The CDR3 DNA reads TGCGCCAGCAGCCGAGACATTTTTTCCGGGACGAACACCGGGGAGCTGTTTTTT. Amino acids: CASSRDIFSGTNTGELFF.

The gene calls are TRBV11-3 and TRBJ2-7; possible D gene TRBD2, 6 bases. This CDR3 is built from 16 residues. V lost 5 bases and J 6 bases, leaving 23 bases between the germline ends. The germline CDR1 and CDR2 sequences are SGHNT and YENEEA. CDR3 protein: CASSPRGSLPAGEQYF. In DNA, the CDR3 is TGTGCCAGCAGCCCGCGTGGGAGCTTGCCAGCGGGCGAGCAGTACTTC.

CDR3 protein: CASSGPGDRGYNEQFF. The CDR3 coding sequence is TGTGCCAGCAGCGGTCCGGGGGACAGGGGATACAATGAGCAGTTCTTC. The chain joins TRBV28 to TRBJ2-1; 10 positions agree with TRBD1. This CDR3 has 16 amino acids. Germline values: CDR1 MDHEN, CDR2 SYDVKM. V gave up 6 bases and J gave up 4 bases; unmatched junction bases: 9.

The chain links TRBV5-4 to TRBJ1-3; D call uncertain. Germline CDR1 is SGHNT and CDR2 is YYREEE (reference sequence). The CDR3 contains 13 residues. Trimming stripped 0 bases from V and 3 bases from J, with 4 bases between. CDR3 nucleotides: TGTGCCAGCAGCTTGGGAGGTGGAAACACCATATATTTT. Protein sequence: CASSLGGGNTIYF. Full variable domain (outside the CDR3, taken from reference TRBV5-4 and TRBJ1-3): ETGVTQSPTHLIKTRGQQVTLRCSSQSGHNTVSWYQQALGQGPQFIFQYYREEENGRGNFPPRFSGLQFPNYSSELNVNALELDDSALYLCASSLGGGNTIYFGEGSWLTVV.

CDR3 sequence: CASSYGGPAGNQPQHF. CDR3 coding DNA: TGTGCCAGCAGTTACGGTGGGCCCGCGGGCAATCAGCCCCAGCATTTT. This chain joins TRBV6-5 and TRBJ1-5, with D hard to call. This CDR3 is 16 amino acids long. The V end lost 2 bases, the J end lost 2 bases, and 13 bases lay between the germline ends. Germline V CDR1 and CDR2: MNHEY, SVGAGI.

This clone was seen once. This chain links TRBV27 with TRBJ2-1, with a weak D call TRBD2 (6 bases). Germline-derived CDR1 and CDR2 are MNHEY and SMNVEV (reference sequence). The CDR3 length is 15 residues. V lost 3 bases, J lost 0 bases, and 9 bases lay in between. This CDR3 reads CASSLRGTSYNEQFF. The CDR3 nucleotides read TGTGCCAGCAGTTTGCGCGGGACCTCCTACAATGAGCAGTTCTTC.

This chain links TRBV19 with TRBJ1-5; 8 nucleotides line up with TRBD1. V lost 6 bases to trimming and J lost 2 bases; unmatched junction nucleotides: 12. The CDR3 is 17 amino acids. Germline V gene data show CDR1 as LNHDA and CDR2 as SQIVND (reference sequence). In DNA, the CDR3 is TGTGCCAGTAGAGAGACAGGGGCGTTCGTGGGCAATCAGCCCCAGCATTTT. Its translation: CASRETGAFVGNQPQHF.